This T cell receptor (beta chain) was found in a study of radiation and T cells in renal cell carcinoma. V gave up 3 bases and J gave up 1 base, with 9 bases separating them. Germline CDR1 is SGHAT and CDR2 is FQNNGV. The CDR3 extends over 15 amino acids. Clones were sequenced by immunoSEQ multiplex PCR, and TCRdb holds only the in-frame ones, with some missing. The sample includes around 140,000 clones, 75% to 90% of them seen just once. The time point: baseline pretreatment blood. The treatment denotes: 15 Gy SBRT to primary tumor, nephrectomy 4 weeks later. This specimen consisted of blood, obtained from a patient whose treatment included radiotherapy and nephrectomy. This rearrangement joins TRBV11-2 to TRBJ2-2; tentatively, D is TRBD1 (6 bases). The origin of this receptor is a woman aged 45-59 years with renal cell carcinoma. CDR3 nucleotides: TGTGCCAGCAGCTTCGGACAGAAGAACACCGGGGAGCTGTTTTTT. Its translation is CASSFGQKNTGELFF.